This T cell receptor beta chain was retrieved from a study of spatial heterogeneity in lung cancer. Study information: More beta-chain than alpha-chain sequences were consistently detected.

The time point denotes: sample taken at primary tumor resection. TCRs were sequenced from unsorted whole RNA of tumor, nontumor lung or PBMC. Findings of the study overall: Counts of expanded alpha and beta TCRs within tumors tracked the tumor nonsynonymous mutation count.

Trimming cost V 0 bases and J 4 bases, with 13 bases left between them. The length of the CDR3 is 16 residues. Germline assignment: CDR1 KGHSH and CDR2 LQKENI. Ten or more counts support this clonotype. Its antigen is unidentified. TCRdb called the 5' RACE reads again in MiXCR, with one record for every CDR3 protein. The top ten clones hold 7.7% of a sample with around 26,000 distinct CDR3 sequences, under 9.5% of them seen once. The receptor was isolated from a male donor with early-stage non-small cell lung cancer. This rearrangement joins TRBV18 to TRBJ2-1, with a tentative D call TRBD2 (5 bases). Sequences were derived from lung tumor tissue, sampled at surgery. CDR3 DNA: TGTGCCAGCTCACCACCGCTGACTCGACTATACAATGAGCAGTTCTTC. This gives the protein CASSPPLTRLYNEQFF.